The next 10 T cell receptor beta chains were all read from a single sample in a study of blood T cell repertoires in COVID-19. Libraries were prepared by immunoSEQ multiplex PCR; TCRdb keeps only in-frame clonotypes and omits some of them. Here the sample spans about 260,000 clones, roughly 90% being singletons. Source material: peripheral blood. The receptors come from a woman under 40 with COVID-19, enrolled during active disease.

The chain recombines TRBV12-3 or TRBV12-4 with TRBJ1-3; D not resolved. This CDR3 spans 12 amino acids. The V end lost 3 bases, the J end lost 6 bases, and 6 bases lay between the germline ends. The DNA for the CDR3 is TGTGCCAGCAGTTTCCTAGCAAACACCATATATTTT. Its protein is CASSFLANTIYF.

V and J are TRBV5-4 and TRBJ2-7, with a weak D call TRBD1 (5 bases). This CDR3 has 13 residues. Trimming removed 0 bases from V and 2 bases from J, with 6 bases in between. The germline V gene encodes CDR1 SGHNT and CDR2 YYREEE (reference sequence). This CDR3 reads CASSLGGPYEQYF. The CDR3 DNA reads as TGTGCCAGCAGCTTGGGGGGCCCCTACGAGCAGTACTTC.

This clone has a single count. As DNA, the CDR3 is TGTGCCAGCAGCTTGGGAGGCGGGAGGCAGTATTTT. Translating it yields CASSLGGGRQYF. The chain joins TRBV5-6 to TRBJ2-3, with 7 bases fitting TRBD2. The V gene's germline CDR1 is SGHDT and CDR2 YYEEEE. This CDR3 has 12 amino acids. The V and J ends lost 0 bases and 11 bases, in that order; junction bases with no gene match: 3.

This chain uses TRBV15 with TRBJ2-1; TRBD1 agrees at 9 bases. This CDR3 region has 15 residues. V was clipped by 1 base and J by 4 bases; unmatched bases: 2. Germline V gene lookup returns CDR1 LNHNV and CDR2 YYDKDF (reference sequence). The CDR3 bases are TGTGCCACCAGCAGAGGGGGGACAGGGTACAATGAGCAGTTCTTC. Its protein is CATSRGGTGYNEQFF.

This chain joins TRBV3-1 (or the pseudogene TRBV3-2) and TRBJ1-1, with D perhaps TRBD1 (5 bases). CDR1 is LGHDT and CDR2 is YNNKEL in the germline V gene (reference sequence). This CDR3 comprises 12 residues. V lost 3 bases to trimming and J lost 11 bases, with 13 bases between them. CDR3: CASSQEQGGAFF. In nucleotides, the CDR3 is TGTGCCAGCAGCCAGGAGCAGGGCGGCGCTTTCTTT.

The gene calls are TRBV11-3 and TRBJ2-3; possible D gene TRBD2, 5 bases. This CDR3 comprises 11 residues. Deletions cut 8 bases from V and 5 bases from J, with 8 bases between. In germline, CDR1 is SGHNT, CDR2 YENEEA. CDR3 nucleotide sequence: TGTGCCAGCGGCCGGGGAGATACGCAGTATTTT. This translates into CASGRGDTQYF.

The chain combines TRBV6-4 with TRBJ2-7, with D maybe TRBD2 (5 bases). The germline V and J ends were trimmed by 1 base and 2 bases, with 12 bases remaining between them. This CDR3 region has 15 residues. The germline gives CDR1 MRHNA, CDR2 SNTAGT. Written as DNA, the CDR3 is TGTGCCAGCAGTGACTTCGCGGGCGCCACCTACGAGCAGTACTTC. This codes for CASSDFAGATYEQYF.

The chain combines TRBV13 with TRBJ1-2, with 9 bases identical to TRBD1. Per the germline V gene, CDR1 is PRHDT and CDR2 is FYEKMQ (reference sequence). Trimming at V came to 1 base and at J to 8 bases, leaving 8 bases not matched to a gene. The CDR3 extends over 15 amino acids. In nucleotides, the CDR3 is TGTGCCAGCAGCTTAGTGGGGACAGGGCTTGAAGGCTACACCTTC. This sequence encodes CASSLVGTGLEGYTF. The variable domain in full, with the rest retrieved from reference TRBV13 and TRBJ1-2, is AAGVIQSPRHLIKEKRETATLKCYPIPRHDTVYWYQQGPGQDPQFLISFYEKMQSDKGSIPDRFSAQQFSDYHSELNMSSLELGDSALYFCASSLVGTGLEGYTFGSGTRLTVV.

The chain combines TRBV25-1 with TRBJ2-5; 10 bases align to TRBD2. The CDR3 sequence is 15 residues long. Germline values: CDR1 MGHDK, CDR2 SYGVNS. Trimming at V came to 4 bases and at J to 5 bases, leaving 7 bases not matched to a gene. CDR3 in amino acids: CASSAGTSVSETQYF. As DNA, the CDR3 is TGTGCCAGCAGTGCTGGGACTAGCGTTTCGGAGACCCAGTACTTC.

The chain recombines TRBV28 with TRBJ2-7, with no clear D. Germline CDR1 and CDR2: MDHEN and SYDVKM. The length of the CDR3 is 11 residues. Between the trimmed V and J ends, which lost 6 bases and 6 bases, there was a span of 9 bases. The CDR3, as DNA: TGTGCCAGCAGCTACCCCGGCGAGCAGTACTTC. Its protein product is CASSYPGEQYF.